These T cell receptor beta chains were read from a single sample in a study of blood T cell repertoires in COVID-19. Sequencing used immunoSEQ multiplex PCR; TCRdb keeps in-frame clones, though not all of them. The data contain 190,000 or so clones, about 85% of them seen just once; the ten biggest clones take up 2.9%. The sample comprised peripheral blood. Every receptor here comes from a woman under 40 with active or convalescent COVID-19. The CDR3 runs from the conserved cysteine through the conserved F or W. A D gene is named only where the DNA matches it firmly.

d_call,j_call,v_call,cdr3_aa,cdr3_nt
TRBD1,TRBJ1-1,TRBV7-2,CASSRKGTGLNTEAFF,TGTGCCAGCAGCAGAAAGGGGACAGGGCTGAACACTGAAGCTTTCTTT
TRBD2,TRBJ2-3,TRBV2,CASFRSSGRKDTQYF,TGTGCCAGCTTCCGTTCTAGCGGGAGGAAAGATACGCAGTATTTT
TRBD1,TRBJ2-2,TRBV10-1,CASSEPGTGDLGELFF,TGCGCCAGCAGCGAACCCGGGACAGGGGACCTCGGGGAGCTGTTTTTT
TRBD1,TRBJ1-3,TRBV29-1,CSAAGGEDTIYF,TGCAGCGCGGCAGGGGGCGAGGACACCATATATTTT
TRBD2,TRBJ2-1,TRBV19,CASSLGASGSNEQFF,TGTGCCAGTAGTCTCGGGGCTAGCGGGAGCAATGAGCAGTTCTTC
TRBD1,TRBJ2-7,TRBV28,CASSPRDRLLGEQYF,TGTGCCAGCAGCCCGAGGGACAGGCTCCTGGGGGAGCAGTACTTC
TRBD1,TRBJ2-5,TRBV27,CASSLGGTGFQETQYF,TGTGCCAGCAGTTTAGGCGGGACAGGCTTCCAAGAGACCCAGTACTTC
TRBD1,TRBJ2-2,TRBV12-5,CASGQGQGQNTGELFF,TGTGCTAGTGGTCAGGGACAGGGGCAAAACACCGGGGAGCTGTTTTTT
TRBD1,TRBJ2-2,TRBV5-1,CASSFGDRVNTGELFF,TGCGCCAGCAGCTTCGGAGACAGGGTGAACACCGGGGAGCTGTTTTTT
-,TRBJ1-1,TRBV9,CASSVAARERNMNTEAFF,TGTGCCAGCAGCGTAGCGGCCAGGGAAAGAAACATGAACACTGAAGCTTTCTTT
TRBD2,TRBJ2-2,TRBV9,CASSALGTNRNTGELFF,TGTGCCAGCAGCGCCCTTGGGACTAACAGGAACACCGGGGAGCTGTTTTTT